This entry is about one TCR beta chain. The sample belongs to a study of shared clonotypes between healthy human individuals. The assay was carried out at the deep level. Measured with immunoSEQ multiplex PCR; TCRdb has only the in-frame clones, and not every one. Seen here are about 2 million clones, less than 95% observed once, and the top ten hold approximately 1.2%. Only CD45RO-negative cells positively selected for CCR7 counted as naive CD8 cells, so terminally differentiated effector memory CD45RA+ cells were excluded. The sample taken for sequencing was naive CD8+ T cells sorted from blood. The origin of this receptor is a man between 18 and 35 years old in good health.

The CDR3: CASSFGGAIQETQYF. As DNA, the CDR3 is TGTGCCAGTAGTTTCGGCGGAGCTATCCAAGAGACCCAGTACTTC. The chain is built from TRBV19 and TRBJ2-5; D uncertain. This CDR3 comprises 15 residues. The ends were cut back, 5 bases at V and 1 base at J, with 14 bases in the middle. Germline loops: CDR1 LNHDA, CDR2 SQIVND (reference sequence). Together with reference TRBV19 and TRBJ2-5, the CDR3 gives the full variable domain: DGGITQSPKYLFRKEGQNVTLSCEQNLNHDAMYWYRQDPGQGLRLIYYSQIVNDFQKGDIAEGYSVSREKKESFPLTVTSAQKNPTAFYLCASSFGGAIQETQYFGPGTRLLVL.